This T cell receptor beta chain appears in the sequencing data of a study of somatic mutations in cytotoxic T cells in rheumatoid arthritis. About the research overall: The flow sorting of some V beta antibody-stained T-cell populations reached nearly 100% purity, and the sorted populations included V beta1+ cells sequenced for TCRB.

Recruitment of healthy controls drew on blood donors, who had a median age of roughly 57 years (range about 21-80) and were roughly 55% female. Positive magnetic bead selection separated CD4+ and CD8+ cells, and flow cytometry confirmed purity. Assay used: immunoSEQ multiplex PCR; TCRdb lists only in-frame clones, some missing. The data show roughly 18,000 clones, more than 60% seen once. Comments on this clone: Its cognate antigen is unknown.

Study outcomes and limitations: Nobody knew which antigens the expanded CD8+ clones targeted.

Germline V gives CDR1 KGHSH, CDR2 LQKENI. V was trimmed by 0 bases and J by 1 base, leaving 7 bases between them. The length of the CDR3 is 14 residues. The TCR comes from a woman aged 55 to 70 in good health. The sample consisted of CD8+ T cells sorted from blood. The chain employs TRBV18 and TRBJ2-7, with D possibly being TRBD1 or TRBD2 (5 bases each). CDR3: CASSPPEGSYEQYF. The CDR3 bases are TGTGCCAGCTCACCACCAGAGGGGTCCTACGAGCAGTACTTC.